This T cell receptor (beta chain) was sequenced for a study of regulatory T cells in long-lasting Graves disease. This clonotype was counted only a few times. Its matching antigen is unknown. Combining iRepertoire HTBI primers with Arm-PCR of CDR3 regions, the authors built TCR beta libraries. Authors' data handling: Identification of gene segments yielded 60 to 80 TRBV and about 14 TRBJ across samples. TCRdb independently ran MiXCR on the multiplex PCR reads; one entry per CDR3 protein. TCRdb's processing, not the study's, gives the V and J calls here. The data show approximately 290,000 distinct CDR3 sequences, under 25% seen once. General study results and limits: TCR diversity was lower in persistent Graves' patients (versus newly diagnosed ones). TRBV28, TRBJ1-2 and TRBJ2-5 emerged as the favored segments in persistent disease.

The CDR3 contains 16 residues. Trimming removed 8 bases from V and 3 bases from J; junction bases left unmatched: 12. Germline V gives CDR1 LNHDA, CDR2 SQIVND (reference sequence). Time point described: persistent/refractory GD, antithyroid drugs over 5 years with positive TRAb. PBMCs provided the RNA from which the TCR library was made. The source was peripheral blood mononuclear cells (PBMCs), collected when the disease was refractory, from a patient treated with antithyroid drugs. The chain links TRBV19 to TRBJ2-5; 10 positions match TRBD2. This clonotype was obtained from a female donor with Graves disease. The CDR3 loop reads CASGGPLAGNKETQYF. The CDR3 nucleotides are TGTGCCAGTGGTGGACCACTAGCGGGGAATAAAGAGACCCAGTACTTC.